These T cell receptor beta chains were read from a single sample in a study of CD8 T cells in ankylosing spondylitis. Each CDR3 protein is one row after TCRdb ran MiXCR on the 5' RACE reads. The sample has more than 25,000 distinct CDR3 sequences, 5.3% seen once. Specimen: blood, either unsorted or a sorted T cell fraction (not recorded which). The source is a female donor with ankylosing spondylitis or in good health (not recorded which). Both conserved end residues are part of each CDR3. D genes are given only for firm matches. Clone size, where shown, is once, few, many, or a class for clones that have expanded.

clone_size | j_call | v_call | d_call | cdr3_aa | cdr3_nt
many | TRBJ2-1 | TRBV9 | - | CASSVAGQAREQFF | TGTGCCAGCAGCGTAGCTGGGCAGGCCCGAGAGCAGTTCTTC
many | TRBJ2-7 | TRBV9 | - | CASNREPYSYEQYF | TGTGCCAGCAATCGAGAACCTTATTCCTACGAGCAGTACTTC
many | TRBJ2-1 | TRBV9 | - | CASSPPGVGRNEQFF | TGTGCCAGCAGTCCCCCGGGGGTTGGAAGGAATGAGCAGTTCTTC
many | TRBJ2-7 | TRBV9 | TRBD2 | CASSVGAGGSSTYYEQYF | TGTGCCAGCAGCGTAGGTGCGGGGGGTTCCTCAACATACTACGAGCAGTACTTC
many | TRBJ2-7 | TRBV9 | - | CASSVGDTESYEQYF | TGTGCCAGCAGCGTAGGGGACACCGAATCCTACGAGCAGTACTTC
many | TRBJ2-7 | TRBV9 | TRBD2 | CASSVGTSGTYEQYF | TGTGCCAGCAGCGTAGGGACTAGCGGGACCTACGAGCAGTACTTC
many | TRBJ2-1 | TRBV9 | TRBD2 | CASSQGLAGGRVEANEQFF | TGTGCCAGCAGCCAGGGACTAGCGGGGGGGCGCGTTGAGGCGAATGAGCAGTTCTTC
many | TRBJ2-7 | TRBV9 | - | CASSPQGGEVTYEQYF | TGTGCCAGCAGCCCACAAGGTGGGGAAGTCACCTACGAGCAGTACTTC
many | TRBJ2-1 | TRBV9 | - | CASSSGQPDKLYNEQFF | TGTGCCAGCAGCTCCGGACAGCCAGATAAGCTATACAATGAGCAGTTCTTC
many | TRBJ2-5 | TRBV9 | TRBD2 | CASSVGTSAQETQYF | TGTGCCAGCAGCGTAGGGACTAGCGCCCAAGAGACCCAGTACTTC
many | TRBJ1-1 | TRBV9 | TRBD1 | CASSDRDRGPFF | TGTGCCAGCAGCGACCGGGACAGGGGGCCTTTCTTT
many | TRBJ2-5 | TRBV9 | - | CASSSSGGIQETQYF | TGTGCCAGCAGCAGCTCGGGGGGCATCCAAGAGACCCAGTACTTC
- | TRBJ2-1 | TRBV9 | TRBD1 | CASSGDRGRSGEQFF | TGTGCCAGCAGCGGGGACAGGGGGCGATCGGGTGAGCAGTTCTTC
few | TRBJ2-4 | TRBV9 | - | CASSVRGWGIQYF | TGTGCCAGCAGCGTAAGGGGCTGGGGCATTCAGTACTTC
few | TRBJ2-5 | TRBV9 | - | CASGPFSGLETQYF | TGTGCCAGCGGCCCTTTTTCAGGGCTAGAGACCCAGTACTTC
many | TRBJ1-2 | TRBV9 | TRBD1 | CASSVTRGTWNYGYTF | TGTGCCAGCAGCGTAACCAGGGGGACATGGAACTATGGCTACACCTTC
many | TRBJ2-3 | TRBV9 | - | CASSHLATDTQYF | TGTGCCAGCAGCCATCTAGCCACAGATACGCAGTATTTT
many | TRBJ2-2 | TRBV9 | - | CASSPQGRELFF | TGTGCCAGCAGCCCTCAGGGTCGGGAGCTGTTTTTT
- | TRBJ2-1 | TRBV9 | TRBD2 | CASSPWTSGMGEQFF | TGTGCCAGCAGCCCTTGGACTAGCGGGATGGGGGAGCAGTTCTTC
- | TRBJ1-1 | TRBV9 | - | CASSVGTRGTEAFF | TGTGCCAGCAGCGTAGGGACCAGAGGGACTGAAGCTTTCTTT
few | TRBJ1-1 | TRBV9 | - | CASSPRGMNTEAFF | TGTGCCAGCAGCCCCCGGGGGATGAACACTGAAGCTTTCTTT
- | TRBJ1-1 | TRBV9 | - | CASSVDRGSWTEAFF | TGTGCCAGCAGCGTAGATCGAGGGTCTTGGACTGAAGCTTTCTTT
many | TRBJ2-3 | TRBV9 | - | CASSALNGGTYGDTQYF | TGTGCCAGCAGCGCCCTGAATGGGGGGACGTACGGAGATACGCAGTATTTT
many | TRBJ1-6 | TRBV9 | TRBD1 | CASSAGTENSPLHF | TGTGCCAGCAGCGCCGGGACAGAAAATTCACCCCTCCACTTT
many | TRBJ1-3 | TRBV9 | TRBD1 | CASSASGTGGTGNTIYF | TGTGCCAGCAGCGCGTCCGGGACAGGGGGCACAGGAAACACCATATATTTT
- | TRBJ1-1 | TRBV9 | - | CASSVVGLNTEAFF | TGTGCCAGCAGCGTAGTGGGGCTGAACACTGAAGCTTTCTTT
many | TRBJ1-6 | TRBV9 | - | CASSPTPGLSPLHF | TGTGCCAGCAGCCCCACTCCCGGGCTTTCACCCCTCCACTTT
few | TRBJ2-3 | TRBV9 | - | CASSVRGADTDTQYF | TGTGCCAGCAGCGTAAGAGGAGCTGACACAGATACGCAGTATTTT
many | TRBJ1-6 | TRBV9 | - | CASSVGPGTPLHF | TGTGCCAGCAGCGTGGGGCCAGGGACACCCCTCCACTTT
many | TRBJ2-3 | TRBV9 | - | CASSVGGYTDTQYF | TGTGCCAGCAGCGTAGGGGGCTACACAGATACGCAGTATTTT
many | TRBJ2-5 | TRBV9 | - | CASSPRTSQETQYF | TGTGCCAGCAGCCCCCGCACAAGCCAAGAGACCCAGTACTTC
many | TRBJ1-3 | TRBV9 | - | CASSVGGPSENTIYF | TGTGCCAGCAGCGTAGGGGGACCCTCTGAAAACACCATATATTTT
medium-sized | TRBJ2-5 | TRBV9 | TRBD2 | CASSVVAGGIETQYF | TGTGCCAGCAGCGTAGTGGCGGGAGGTATAGAGACCCAGTACTTC
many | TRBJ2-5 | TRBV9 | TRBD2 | CASSPSGGARETQYF | TGTGCCAGCAGCCCAAGCGGGGGGGCTCGAGAGACCCAGTACTTC
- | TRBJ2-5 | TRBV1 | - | CTSSPTRMETQYF | TGCACCAGCAGCCCGACTAGAATGGAGACCCAGTACTTC
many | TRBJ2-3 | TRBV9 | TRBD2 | CASSVGSGATDTQYF | TGTGCCAGCAGCGTCGGTAGCGGGGCTACAGATACGCAGTATTTT
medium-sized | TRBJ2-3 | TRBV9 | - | CASSVDTTDTQYF | TGTGCCAGCAGCGTAGACACCACAGATACGCAGTATTTT
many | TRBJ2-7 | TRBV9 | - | CASSPRQEGSYEQYF | TGTGCCAGCAGCCCCCGGCAAGAAGGTTCCTACGAGCAGTACTTC
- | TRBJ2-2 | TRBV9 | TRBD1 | CASSEQGSQFPGELFF | TGTGCCAGCAGCGAACAGGGGAGTCAGTTCCCCGGGGAGCTGTTTTTT
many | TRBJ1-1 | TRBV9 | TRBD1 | CASSGKQGASTEAFF | TGTGCCAGCAGCGGAAAACAGGGGGCCAGCACTGAAGCTTTCTTT
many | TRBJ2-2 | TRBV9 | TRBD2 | CASSPRQGGTGELFF | TGTGCCAGCAGCCCCCGCCAGGGAGGGACCGGGGAGCTGTTTTTT
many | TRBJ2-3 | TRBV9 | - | CASSSSPTTDTQYF | TGTGCCAGCAGCTCCAGCCCCACCACAGATACGCAGTATTTT
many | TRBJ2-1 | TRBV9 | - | CASSVLAYNEQFF | TGTGCCAGCAGCGTACTAGCCTACAATGAGCAGTTCTTC
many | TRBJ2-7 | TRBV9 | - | CASSVGPGPSYEQYF | TGTGCCAGCAGCGTAGGGCCGGGGCCCTCCTACGAGCAGTACTTC
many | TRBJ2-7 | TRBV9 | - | CASSVAGQGKTSQYF | TGTGCCAGCAGCGTAGCTGGGCAGGGGAAGACTTCGCAGTACTTC
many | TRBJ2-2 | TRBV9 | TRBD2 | CASSMLAATGELFF | TGTGCCAGCAGCATGCTAGCGGCCACCGGGGAGCTGTTTTTT
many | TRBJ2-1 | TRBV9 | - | CASSTGSPSPIGRRDNEQFF | TGTGCCAGCAGCACCGGTAGCCCCTCCCCCATTGGGAGAAGGGACAATGAGCAGTTCTTC
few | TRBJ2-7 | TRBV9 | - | CASSVGMGSSYEQYF | TGTGCCAGCAGCGTAGGGATGGGTTCCTCCTACGAGCAGTACTTC
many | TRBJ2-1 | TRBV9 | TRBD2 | CASARLSGSNEQFF | TGTGCCAGCGCGAGGTTGAGCGGGAGCAATGAGCAGTTCTTC
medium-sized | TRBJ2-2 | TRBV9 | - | CASSVLQGGTGELFF | TGTGCCAGCAGCGTTTTGCAAGGGGGGACCGGGGAGCTGTTTTTT
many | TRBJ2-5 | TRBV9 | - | CASSATQGEETQYF | TGTGCCAGCAGCGCCACTCAGGGTGAAGAGACCCAGTACTTC
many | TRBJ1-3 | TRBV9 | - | CASSVAGNGLTSGNTIYF | TGTGCCAGCAGCGTAGCTGGGAACGGATTGACCTCTGGAAACACCATATATTTT
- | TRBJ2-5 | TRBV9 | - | CASSVGGGYQETQYF | TGTGCCAGCAGCGTAGGTGGCGGGTACCAAGAGACCCAGTACTTC
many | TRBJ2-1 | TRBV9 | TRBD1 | CASSPRDRLLNEQFF | TGTGCCAGCAGCCCCCGGGACAGGCTCCTGAATGAGCAGTTCTTC
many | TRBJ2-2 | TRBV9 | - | CASSVADGELFF | TGTGCCAGCAGCGTAGCTGACGGGGAGCTGTTTTTT
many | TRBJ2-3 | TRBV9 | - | CASSVAGETTDTQYF | TGTGCCAGCAGCGTAGCCGGGGAGACCACAGATACGCAGTATTTT
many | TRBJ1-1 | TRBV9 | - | CASSAPTRRAFF | TGTGCCAGCAGCGCCCCCACCCGTAGGGCTTTCTTT
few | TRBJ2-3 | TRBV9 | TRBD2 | CASSARLAGVGTDTQYF | TGTGCCAGCAGCGCTCGATTAGCGGGAGTCGGCACAGATACGCAGTATTTT
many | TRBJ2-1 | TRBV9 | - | CASTRGRGSYNEQFF | TGTGCCAGCACCCGGGGGCGGGGATCCTACAATGAGCAGTTCTTC
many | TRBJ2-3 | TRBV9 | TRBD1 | CASSEGTGLGEDTQYF | TGTGCCAGCAGCGAAGGGACAGGGCTTGGTGAAGATACGCAGTATTTT